These 14 T cell receptor beta chains came from one sample sequenced in a study of monozygotic twins with inflammatory bowel disease. Reanalyzing the 5' RACE reads, TCRdb keeps one entry per CDR3 protein, without DNA. The sample has 110,000 to 150,000 distinct CDR3 sequences, and its top ten clones hold 0.95% to 1.5%. Material: blood. All receptors derive from a human donor with ulcerative colitis or Crohn's disease, or a healthy co-twin of an affected twin (not recorded which).

The chain has TRBV9 and TRBJ2-7. This CDR3 comprises 13 residues. Germline V gene lookup returns CDR1 SGDLS and CDR2 YYNGEE. CDR3 residues: CASSVASSYEQYF.

The rearrangement uses TRBV2 and TRBJ2-7; lacking DNA, the TRBD2 call made by TCRdb goes unchecked. The CDR3 runs 13 residues. The germline CDR1 and CDR2 sequences are SNHLY and FYNNEI. The CDR3 loop reads CATKRDGSYEQYF.

J is TRBJ2-7 and V is TRBV12-3 or TRBV12-4. CDR3 length equals 12 residues. The chain's CDR3 is CASSLAGYEQYF.

The chain joins TRBV28 to TRBJ2-5; the TRBD1 assignment by TCRdb is unverifiable without DNA. Germline V gene sequence: CDR1 MDHEN, CDR2 SYDVKM. This CDR3 is built from 14 residues. The CDR3 is CASSFPTGAKTQYF. Complete variable domain (other parts from reference TRBV28 and TRBJ2-5): DVKVTQSSRYLVKRTGEKVFLECVQDMDHENMFWYRQDPGLGLRLIYFSYDVKMKEKGDIPEGYSVSREKKERFSLILESASTNQTSMYLCASSFPTGAKTQYFGPGTRLLVL.

This chain's CDR3 is CASSPRLAGYEQYF. V is TRBV28 and J is TRBJ2-7; no DNA is available, so the TRBD2 call from TCRdb remains unchecked. Germline CDR1 is MDHEN and CDR2 is SYDVKM. The CDR3 length is 14 residues.

The chain joins TRBV5-1 to TRBJ1-1. CDR3 length: 14 residues. Germline V gives CDR1 SGHRS, CDR2 YFSETQ. The CDR3 protein is CASSSGRLNTEAFF.

The chain combines TRBV12-3 or TRBV12-4 with TRBJ1-3. The CDR3 spans 12 residues. The CDR3 loop reads CASSAWGNTIYF.

The V gene is TRBV7-6, the J gene TRBJ1-3; TCRdb indicates TRBD1, and absent DNA this call remains unverified. Germline values: CDR1 SGHVS, CDR2 FNYEAQ. The CDR3 runs 14 residues. CDR3 protein: CASSSRGSGNTIYF.

The chain has TRBV9 and TRBJ2-7. Germline CDR1 SGDLS, CDR2 YYNGEE. This CDR3 is built from 13 residues. CDR3: CASSGGSYYEQYF.

The V and J genes are TRBV10-3 and TRBJ2-7; no DNA is available, so the TRBD2 call from TCRdb remains unchecked. CDR3 length equals 16 residues. Germline V gene data show CDR1 as ENHRY and CDR2 as SYGVKD. The CDR3 spells CATLPAGGPSSYEQYF.

The rearrangement uses TRBV5-1 and TRBJ2-7. Germline assignment: CDR1 SGHRS and CDR2 YFSETQ. The length of the CDR3 is 11 residues. The CDR3 reads CASSGSYEQYF.

V usage is TRBV28 and J usage is TRBJ1-3; the TRBD1 assignment by TCRdb is unverifiable without DNA. The CDR3 has 17 residues. The germline CDR1 and CDR2 sequences are MDHEN and SYDVKM. CDR3 sequence reads: CASSGVGLDRDGNTIYF.

The chain employs TRBV2 and TRBJ2-7; absent DNA, TCRdb's TRBD1 call cannot be checked. CDR3 length: 14 amino acids. CDR1 is SNHLY and CDR2 is FYNNEI in the germline V gene. CDR3 in amino acids: CASKVRDRAYEQYF.

This chain links TRBV5-1 with TRBJ1-1. The CDR3 contains 14 residues. Germline values: CDR1 SGHRS, CDR2 YFSETQ. CDR3 sequence: CASSLVIRAAEAFF.